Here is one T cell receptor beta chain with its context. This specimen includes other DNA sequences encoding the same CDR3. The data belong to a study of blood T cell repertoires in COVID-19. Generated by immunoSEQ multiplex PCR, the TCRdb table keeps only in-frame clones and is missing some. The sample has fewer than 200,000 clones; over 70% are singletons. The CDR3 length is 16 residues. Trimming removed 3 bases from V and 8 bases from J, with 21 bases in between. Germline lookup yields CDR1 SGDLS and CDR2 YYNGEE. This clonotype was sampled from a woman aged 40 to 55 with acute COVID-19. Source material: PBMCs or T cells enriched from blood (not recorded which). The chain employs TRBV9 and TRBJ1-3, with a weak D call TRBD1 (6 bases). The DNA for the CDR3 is TGTGCCAGCAGCGCGAGGCAGGGCCTCCCAGGGGACACCATATATTTT. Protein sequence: CASSARQGLPGDTIYF.